The 25 T cell receptor beta chains presented below share a single source sample, sequenced in a study of blood T cell repertoires in COVID-19 (dated by TCRdb to about 2020). The library was prepared using the immunoSEQ multiplex PCR assay. The source is immuneACCESS, and TCRdb retained only in-frame sequences with V and J called. Part of the clones is not carried over; for the studies checked, unresolved V genes explain less than half of this, and the remainder is unexplained. In all, the sample holds about 160,000 clones, and around four fifths of those were seen once. The ten largest clonotypes hold about a fifth of the sample. The sequencing input was peripheral blood. Every receptor here comes from a woman aged 80 or over with acute or convalescent COVID-19.

This chain connects TRBV7-2 to TRBJ1-1; 8 bases are a match to TRBD1. The V segment lost 5 bases and the J segment 10 bases; nucleotides outside the gene matches: 12. Looked up from germline, CDR1 is SGHTA and CDR2 is FQGNSA. This CDR3 has 14 amino acids. DNA of the CDR3: TGTGCCAGCAGCGAAACAGTTCGCAGGGGGCCAGCTTTCTTT. Its protein is CASSETVRRGPAFF.

The V and J genes are TRBV19 and TRBJ1-4; 11 nucleotides line up with TRBD1. Germline V gives CDR1 LNHDA, CDR2 SQIVND (reference sequence). The trim removed 6 bases at V and 8 bases at J, leaving 8 bases unmatched. This CDR3 contains 15 residues. The chain's CDR3 is CASRWDRGSEEKLFF. The CDR3 DNA follows: TGTGCCAGTAGGTGGGACAGGGGGTCGGAGGAAAAACTGTTTTTT.

The sample holds many counts of this clone. The rearrangement uses TRBV7-9 and TRBJ2-7, with 8 bases identical to TRBD2. This CDR3 has 12 residues. V lost 5 bases, J lost 6 bases, and 3 bases stayed unmatched. Germline V gene lookup returns CDR1 SEHNR and CDR2 FQNEAQ (reference sequence). The CDR3 nucleotides read TGTGCCAGCAGCCGGGGACTAGGCGAGCAGTACTTC. The encoded protein is CASSRGLGEQYF.

V and J are TRBV2 and TRBJ1-3; tentatively, D is TRBD1 (5 bases). The V end was cut by 7 bases, the J end by 8 bases, with 18 bases between. This CDR3 is 14 amino acids long. The germline CDR1 and CDR2 sequences are SNHLY and FYNNEI. The CDR3 DNA reads TGTGCCAGCACTCCCCAATCGACAGTCGACACCATATATTTT. It encodes CASTPQSTVDTIYF.

This clone was picked up one time. The chain carries TRBV19 and TRBJ2-1; 13 nucleotides match TRBD2. The CDR3 length is 17 residues. Germline trimming cut 0 bases from V and 7 bases from J; bases unmatched to any gene: 6. Germline CDR1 LNHDA, CDR2 SQIVND (reference sequence). The CDR3 is CASSIDFGTSGKNEQFF. DNA for the CDR3: TGTGCCAGTAGTATAGACTTCGGGACTAGCGGGAAGAATGAGCAGTTCTTC.

The CDR3 bases are TGTGCCAGCAGCCCACAGGGTCGTGGCTACAATGAGCAGTTCTTC. Translating it yields CASSPQGRGYNEQFF. The chain carries TRBV7-7 and TRBJ2-1, with a tentative D call TRBD1 (6 bases). Trimming took off 5 bases at V and 3 bases at J, with 14 bases between the two ends. Germline-derived CDR1 and CDR2 are SSHAT and FNYEAQ (reference sequence). The CDR3 consists of 15 residues.

Details on this clone: The same CDR3 can be traced to other DNA sequences in this sample. The chain has TRBV30 and TRBJ2-2, with D possibly being TRBD1 (6 bases). Trimming removed 4 bases at V and 5 bases at J, with 11 bases between. The CDR3 runs 13 residues. Germline CDR1 reads GTSNPN; CDR2 reads SVGIG (reference sequence). The chain's CDR3 is CAWNRGQTGELFF. CDR3 DNA: TGTGCCTGGAATAGGGGACAAACCGGGGAGCTGTTTTTT.

V and J are TRBV13 and TRBJ2-7; D is unclear. This CDR3 contains 15 residues. Germline loops: CDR1 PRHDT, CDR2 FYEKMQ (reference sequence). V was clipped by 3 bases and J by 9 bases, with 21 bases between them. CDR3: CASSLGPEHPTRQYF. The CDR3 DNA is TGTGCCAGCAGCTTGGGCCCCGAGCACCCTACGAGGCAGTACTTC.

CDR3 region: CASSFSGSSSYNEQFF. The CDR3 nucleotides are TGTGCCAGCAGTTTTAGCGGGAGCAGCTCCTACAATGAGCAGTTCTTC. The chain uses TRBV6-2 or TRBV6-3 and TRBJ2-1, with 9 bases that match TRBD2. The CDR3 length is 16 residues. Germline V gene data show CDR1 as MNHEY and CDR2 as SVGEGT. Unmatched junction bases numbered 4, after V lost 4 bases and J lost 0 bases.

This clone appeared a single time. This chain joins TRBV4-2 and TRBJ2-2, with TRBD1 as a possible D gene (5 bases). CDR1 and CDR2 (germline): LGHNA, YNFKEQ. V lost 5 bases to trimming and J lost 6 bases, with 19 bases between them. The CDR3 has 16 amino acids. CDR3 DNA: TGTGCCAGCAGCGAAGCGCGGACACTTGGGGCCGGGGAGCTGTTTTTT. Encoded protein: CASSEARTLGAGELFF.

The rearrangement joins TRBV7-9 to TRBJ1-2, with 7 nucleotides matching TRBD1. The V gene end was trimmed by 5 bases and the J gene end by 4 bases; junction bases not matched to a gene: 13. This CDR3 contains 16 residues. In germline, CDR1 is SEHNR, CDR2 FQNEAQ (reference sequence). The CDR3 is CASSARDSFLSYGYTF. The CDR3 region has the DNA TGTGCCAGCAGCGCAAGGGACAGTTTCCTTTCCTATGGCTACACCTTC.

The gene calls are TRBV19 and TRBJ2-3; maybe TRBD2 (5 bases). Trimming took 7 bases from V and 5 from J, leaving 13 bases between them. Germline CDR1 LNHDA, CDR2 SQIVND (reference sequence). CDR3 size: 13 residues. CDR3: CASKDSLRDTQYF. The CDR3 DNA reads as TGTGCCAGTAAGGACTCCCTTCGAGATACGCAGTATTTT.

This chain uses TRBV19 with TRBJ1-5, with 7 bases lining up with TRBD1. Germline V gene sequence: CDR1 LNHDA, CDR2 SQIVND (reference sequence). The V gene end was trimmed by 3 bases and the J gene end by 5 bases; junction bases not matched to a gene: 4. The CDR3 is 14 residues long. CDR3 bases: TGTGCCAGTAGTATCCCAGGGGGGTATCAGCCCCAGCATTTT. Encoded protein: CASSIPGGYQPQHF.

This rearrangement joins TRBV9 to TRBJ1-4; TRBD1 aligns across 8 bases. CDR3 size: 15 residues. Germline V gene data show CDR1 as SGDLS and CDR2 as YYNGEE. V trimming: 7 bases; J trimming: 10 bases; junction bases outside the gene matches: 15. CDR3 bases: TGTGCCAGCGGAGGCCTTGGACAGGGAATAGGAAAACTGTTTTTT. Translating gives CASGGLGQGIGKLFF.

The chain couples TRBV6-6 to TRBJ1-2; tentatively, D is TRBD1 (6 bases). V lost 7 bases and J lost 4, with 16 bases in between. CDR1 and CDR2 from the germline V gene are MNHNY and SVGAGI (reference sequence). The CDR3 is 14 amino acids. In nucleotides, the CDR3 is TGTGCCAGCATCGACGGGGGGCGCGGCTATGGCTACACCTTC. Protein sequence: CASIDGGRGYGYTF.

The genes are TRBV19 and TRBJ2-1; possibly TRBD1 for D (6 bases). This CDR3 is built from 14 residues. Trimming cost V 5 bases and J 3 bases, with 11 bases left between them. CDR1 and CDR2 (germline): LNHDA, SQIVND (reference sequence). The CDR3 loop reads CASSFGQSYNEQFF. Written as DNA, the CDR3 is TGTGCCAGTAGTTTCGGACAGAGCTACAATGAGCAGTTCTTC.

This clone appeared a single time. The rearrangement links TRBV10-3 to TRBJ2-7; 13 nucleotides agree with TRBD2. CDR3 size: 18 residues. With 2 bases clipped from V and 6 bases from J, the junction kept 13 bases outside the gene matches. In germline, CDR1 is ENHRY, CDR2 SYGVKD. This CDR3 reads CAISEGLAGEGGLFEQYF. In DNA form, the CDR3 reads TGTGCCATCAGTGAGGGACTAGCGGGAGAGGGGGGATTGTTCGAGCAGTACTTC.

This clone was observed a single time. This sequence joins TRBV6-5 and TRBJ2-3, with 9 nucleotides matching TRBD2. This CDR3 is 15 amino acids long. V trimming: 5 bases; J trimming: 2 bases; junction bases outside the gene matches: 5. CDR1 is MNHEY, CDR2 SVGAGI, per germline. The CDR3 protein is CASSTRLAVTDTQYF. CDR3 in DNA: TGTGCCAGCAGTACCCGACTAGCGGTCACAGATACGCAGTATTTT.

The gene calls are TRBV5-1 and TRBJ1-1; perhaps TRBD1 as D (6 bases). V lost 5 bases, J lost 1 base, and 9 bases lay in between. The germline gives CDR1 SGHRS, CDR2 YFSETQ. This CDR3 contains 13 residues. In DNA form, the CDR3 reads TGCGCCAGCAGACCACAGGGGAACACTGAAGCTTTCTTT. Encoded protein: CASRPQGNTEAFF. Looking up the rest from reference TRBV5-1 and TRBJ1-1 gives the full variable domain: KAGVTQTPRYLIKTRGQQVTLSCSPISGHRSVSWYQQTPGQGLQFLFEYFSETQRNKGNFPGRFSGRQFSNSRSEMNVSTLELGDSALYLCASRPQGNTEAFFGQGTRLTVV.

V usage is TRBV11-2 and J usage is TRBJ1-1; a weak D match, TRBD1 (5 bases). The germline CDR1 and CDR2 sequences are SGHAT and FQNNGV. Trimming left V 0 bases short and J 1 base short, with 6 bases between. This CDR3 has 14 amino acids. The chain's CDR3 is CASSLDRANTEAFF. CDR3 in DNA: TGTGCCAGCAGCTTAGACAGGGCGAACACTGAAGCTTTCTTT.

This chain uses TRBV23-1 with TRBJ1-1, with D unresolved. TRBV23-1 is an ORF, with its function uncertain. V was clipped by 9 bases and J by 10 bases, with 21 bases between them. This CDR3 is 13 amino acids long. This CDR3 is CARSSNSPRGAFF. The CDR3 DNA sequence: TGCGCCAGAAGCAGCAACAGCCCCCGGGGAGCTTTCTTT.

V gene TRBV7-9 combines with J gene TRBJ1-1, with 11 bases fitting TRBD1. CDR1 is SEHNR and CDR2 is FQNEAQ in the germline V gene (reference sequence). V dropped 5 bases and J dropped 10; count of bases not matched to a gene: 15. CDR3 size: 16 residues. The CDR3, as DNA: TGTGCCAGCAGCCCCTGGGTCGGGACAGGGGGATTGGGAGCTTTCTTT. It codes for CASSPWVGTGGLGAFF.

The chain recombines TRBV2 with TRBJ1-5; D remains ambiguous. Germline CDR1 reads SNHLY; CDR2 reads FYNNEI. The CDR3 has 13 residues. The V and J ends lost 4 bases and 7 bases respectively, with 11 bases between them. CDR3 region: CASSVEGGQPQHF. The CDR3 DNA sequence: TGTGCCAGCAGTGTCGAGGGTGGCCAGCCCCAGCATTTT. The whole variable domain, filled in from reference TRBV2 and TRBJ1-5, reads EPEVTQTPSHQVTQMGQEVILRCVPISNHLYFYWYRQILGQKVEFLVSFYNNEISEKSEIFDDQFSVERPDGSNFTLKIRSTKLEDSAMYFCASSVEGGQPQHFGDGTRLSIL.

The CDR3 DNA is TGTGCCAGCAGCTTGGCGGCAGGCCCCTTCAATCAGCCCCAGCATTTT. Protein: CASSLAAGPFNQPQHF. The chain couples TRBV5-6 to TRBJ1-5; D not certain. Trimming stripped 0 bases from V and 3 bases from J, with 13 bases between. The germline gives CDR1 SGHDT, CDR2 YYEEEE. The CDR3 consists of 16 residues.

At least ten counts were recorded for this clone. The rearrangement links TRBV6-2 or TRBV6-3 to TRBJ2-7; 7 bases match TRBD1. The CDR3 runs 16 residues. Germline CDR1 is MNHEY and CDR2 is SVGEGT. The junction had 15 bases not matched to a gene; V was cut back by 5 bases and J by 5 bases. CDR3 in DNA: TGTGCCAGCAGTAAGAGGAGAGGGGGCGCGGTCCACGAGCAGTACTTC. It specifies CASSKRRGGAVHEQYF.